The 6 T cell receptor beta chains below come from one sample, sequenced in a study of T cells in Graves' hyperthyroidism and ophthalmopathy. Researchers took RNA transcripts and amplified the TCR beta CDR3 regions from them. TCR CDR3 underwent first-round RT-PCR with the HTBI primer set. MiXCR was run by TCRdb on the multiplex PCR reads, yielding one entry per CDR3 protein. The sample shows a few hundred thousand distinct CDR3 sequences, around 18% of them seen only once. Sequencing used blood. The receptor set was obtained from a woman aged 40 to 55 with Graves' ophthalmopathy.

This clonotype was observed many times. One junction end does not reproduce the germline sequence, and a read error may be involved. The chain joins TRBV6-1 to TRBJ2-3; 7 bases line up with TRBD2. This CDR3 is 14 amino acids long. CDR1 MNHNS and CDR2 SASEGT come from the germline V gene. The CDR3 protein is CASSPWEGTDTQYF. In nucleotides, the CDR3 is TGTGCCAGCAGTCCCTGGGAGGGCACTGATACGCAGTATTTT.

The V gene is TRBV12-3 or TRBV12-4, the J gene TRBJ2-5; no clear D. This CDR3 contains 13 residues. Trimming shortened V by 4 bases and J by 5 bases, and 11 bases separated the two germline ends. The CDR3 is CASSSASGETQYF. The CDR3 DNA reads as TGTGCCAGCAGTTCAGCGTCTGGGGAGACCCAGTACTTC.

This clonotype was counted many times. The CDR3, as DNA: TGTGCCAGCAGTTACTCCCCCGGGACAGGGTCTTTCGACGAGCAGTACTTC. This gives the protein CASSYSPGTGSFDEQYF. The V and J genes are TRBV6-5 and TRBJ2-7; 9 bases are a match to TRBD1. The V gene's germline CDR1 is MNHEY and CDR2 SVGAGI. The ends lost 0 bases at V and 5 bases at J; junction bases unmatched: 11. The length of the CDR3 is 17 residues.

J is TRBJ2-7 and V is TRBV7-2; 9 nucleotides align to TRBD1. The CDR3 totals 13 residues. Germline values: CDR1 SGHTA, CDR2 FQGNSA. Trimming took 6 bases from V and 5 from J; bases not matched to a gene: 5. The CDR3 DNA sequence: TGTGCCAGCAGGATGACAGGGGGGGACGAGCAGTACTTC. Amino acids: CASRMTGGDEQYF. Filled out from reference TRBV7-2 and TRBJ2-7, the complete variable domain reads GAGVSQSPSNKVTEKGKDVELRCDPISGHTALYWYRQSLGQGLEFLIYFQGNSAPDKSGLPSDRFSAERTGGSVSTLTIQRTQQEDSAVYLCASRMTGGDEQYFGPGTRLTVT.

This clonotype occurred a few times. Being one base from a much bigger clone, this may be a read error. V gene TRBV5-1 combines with J gene TRBJ2-7, with D possibly being TRBD1 (5 bases). The germline V gene encodes CDR1 SGHRS and CDR2 YFSETQ. The ends were cut back, 4 bases at V and 0 bases at J, with 14 bases in the middle. The CDR3 spans 15 residues. In DNA form, the CDR3 reads TGCGCCAGCAGCGTGACAGTGCGGTCCTCCTACGAGCAGTACTTC. Protein product: CASSVTVRSSYEQYF.

CDR3 residues: CASSYSVLDQPQHF. Here the CDR3 DNA reads TGTGCCAGCAGTTACTCGGTCCTCGATCAGCCCCAGCATTTT. J is TRBJ1-5 and V is TRBV6-2 or TRBV6-3; unclear D gene. Germline-derived CDR1 and CDR2 are MNHEY and SVGEGT. The CDR3 has 14 amino acids. Trimming cost V 0 bases and J 5 bases, with 8 bases left between them.